These 3 T cell receptor beta chains came from one sample sequenced in a study of regulatory T cells in long-lasting Graves disease. Construction of TCR beta libraries relied on iRepertoire HTBI primers and on Arm-PCR targeting CDR3 regions. TCRdb independently ran MiXCR on the multiplex PCR reads; one entry per CDR3 protein. The data show roughly 500,000 distinct CDR3 sequences, approximately 12% seen once. Specified time point: newly diagnosed GD, antithyroid drugs for less than 3 months. TCR sequences were obtained from RNA taken from PBMCs. The data also belong to a second study, concerning T cells in Graves' hyperthyroidism and ophthalmopathy.

Sample: peripheral blood mononuclear cells (PBMCs), taken at new diagnosis, from a patient treated with antithyroid drugs. These receptors all come from a man younger than 40 with Graves disease.

The sample holds many counts of this clonotype. The chain recombines TRBV19 with TRBJ2-3; D unresolved. With 5 bases removed from V and 0 bases from J, the gap between germline ends came to 9 bases. The germline gives CDR1 LNHDA, CDR2 SQIVND (reference sequence). The CDR3 sequence is 14 residues long. The DNA for the CDR3 is TGTGCCAGTAGTGAGTGGGCTAGCACAGATACGCAGTATTTT. Protein: CASSEWASTDTQYF. The full variable domain, in which reference TRBV19 and TRBJ2-3 provide the parts outside the CDR3, is DGGITQSPKYLFRKEGQNVTLSCEQNLNHDAMYWYRQDPGQGLRLIYYSQIVNDFQKGDIAEGYSVSREKKESFPLTVTSAQKNPTAFYLCASSEWASTDTQYFGPGTRLTVL.

There are many counts of this clonotype. The chain carries TRBV7-8 and TRBJ2-7; D may be TRBD1 (6 bases). The CDR3 spans 14 residues. Trimming stripped 5 bases from V and 3 bases from J, with 14 bases between. Germline CDR1 and CDR2: SGHVS and FQNEAQ. The CDR3 sequence is CASSLRQESYEQYF. CDR3 DNA sequence: TGTGCCAGCAGCCTGAGACAGGAGAGCTACGAGCAGTACTTC.

This clonotype was seen at least ten times. In nucleotides, the CDR3 is TGTGCCAGCGGGAGACAGGGGGCGGTCGGCTACACCTTC. Encoded protein: CASGRQGAVGYTF. The chain employs TRBV27 and TRBJ1-2; 10 bases match TRBD1. This CDR3 region has 13 residues. The germline V gene has CDR1 MNHEY and CDR2 SMNVEV (reference sequence). V shed 8 bases, J shed 8 bases, and the junction held 8 bases outside the gene matches.